The next 17 T cell receptor beta chains were all read from a single sample in a study of blood T cell repertoires in COVID-19. Profiled with immunoSEQ multiplex PCR; TCRdb holds only in-frame clones, not every one. This table has 250,000 to 300,000 clones, around 84% appearing once. The specimen sequenced was PBMCs or T cells enriched from blood (not recorded which). The receptors shown here come from a woman in her fifties or sixties who had been exposed to COVID-19.

The rearrangement uses TRBV28 and TRBJ1-5; no reliable D call. V was cut by 7 bases and J by 9 bases, with 16 bases left in between. This CDR3 spans 13 amino acids. CDR1 and CDR2 (germline): MDHEN, SYDVKM. The chain's CDR3 is CASTPSGLWPQHF. DNA of the CDR3: TGTGCCAGCACCCCGAGCGGACTTTGGCCCCAGCATTTT.

This rearrangement joins TRBV6-5 to TRBJ1-1; D possibly corresponds to TRBD1 (5 bases). CDR1 is MNHEY and CDR2 is SVGAGI in the germline V gene. The CDR3 sequence is 15 residues long. V lost 2 bases to trimming and J lost 0 bases, with 10 bases between them. The CDR3 sequence is CASSYAGVMNTEAFF. The CDR3 coding sequence is TGTGCCAGCAGTTACGCGGGGGTCATGAACACTGAAGCTTTCTTT.

The V and J genes are TRBV19 and TRBJ2-1; 11 bases map to TRBD1. The CDR3 has 15 amino acids. Germline V gene lookup returns CDR1 LNHDA and CDR2 SQIVND (reference sequence). J was trimmed by 5 bases and V by 4 bases; bases with no gene match: 4. CDR3 sequence reads: CASSKRTGGHNEQFF. The CDR3 DNA sequence: TGTGCCAGTAGTAAAAGGACAGGGGGCCACAATGAGCAGTTCTTC.

The chain recombines TRBV18 with TRBJ2-5; 8 bases agree with TRBD1. The germline gives CDR1 KGHSH, CDR2 LQKENI. The trim removed 3 bases at V and 5 bases at J, leaving 14 bases unmatched. The CDR3 length is 17 residues. For the CDR3, the DNA is TGTGCCAGCTCACCGCGGACAGGGCGAATTGAGTTGGAGACCCAGTACTTC. Its translation is CASSPRTGRIELETQYF.

This rearrangement joins TRBV10-3 to TRBJ2-1, with 12 positions matching TRBD2. The V and J ends lost 4 bases and 0 bases, in that order; junction bases with no gene match: 4. This CDR3 is built from 17 residues. Germline CDR1 is ENHRY and CDR2 is SYGVKD. DNA of the CDR3: TGTGCCATCAGTGGGCAGACTAGCGGGGGCTCCTACAATGAGCAGTTCTTC. It encodes CAISGQTSGGSYNEQFF.

The rearrangement uses TRBV3-1 (or the pseudogene TRBV3-2) and TRBJ2-2; D remains ambiguous. Trimming removed 4 bases from V and 5 bases from J, with 11 bases in between. The CDR3 length is 14 residues. Germline V lookup: CDR1 LGHDT, CDR2 YNNKEL (reference sequence). The CDR3 spells CASSPSRKTGELFF. Written as DNA, the CDR3 is TGTGCCAGCAGCCCGTCTAGAAAGACCGGGGAGCTGTTTTTT.

The chain recombines TRBV9 with TRBJ2-3, with a possible D match to TRBD2 (6 bases). Trimming removed 4 bases at V and 1 base at J, with 10 bases between. CDR1 is SGDLS and CDR2 is YYNGEE in the germline V gene. The CDR3 has 14 residues. CDR3 sequence reads: CASSISGGTDTQYF. The CDR3 bases are TGTGCCAGCAGCATTAGCGGAGGCACAGATACGCAGTATTTT.

This chain connects TRBV19 to TRBJ1-2; maybe TRBD1 (6 bases). CDR1 is LNHDA and CDR2 is SQIVND in the germline V gene (reference sequence). This CDR3 has 15 amino acids. The V end was cut by 2 bases, the J end by 4 bases, with 14 bases between. CDR3 nucleotide sequence: TGTGCCAGTAGTATAAAAGGGCGGACAGCCTATGGCTACACCTTC. Translating it yields CASSIKGRTAYGYTF.

The J gene is TRBJ1-6, the V gene TRBV6-1, with D hard to call. The CDR3 spans 18 residues. Per the germline V gene, CDR1 is MNHNS and CDR2 is SASEGT. Trimming took 3 bases from V and 0 from J, leaving 15 bases between them. This CDR3 is CASSDYIHGSSYNSPLHF. CDR3 coding DNA: TGTGCCAGCAGTGATTACATTCACGGGAGCTCCTATAATTCACCCCTCCACTTT.

This chain's CDR3 is CASSLTGEAFF. In nucleotides, the CDR3 is TGTGCCAGCAGCTTAACGGGTGAAGCTTTCTTT. V usage is TRBV11-2 and J usage is TRBJ1-1, with unresolved D. V was shortened by 2 bases and J by 7 bases, with 5 bases between the two germline ends. The CDR3 is made up of 11 amino acids. The V gene's germline CDR1 is SGHAT and CDR2 FQNNGV.

The chain is built from TRBV7-2 and TRBJ1-5; no clear D gene. Between the trimmed V and J ends, which lost 1 base and 4 bases, there was a span of 11 bases. CDR1 and CDR2 from the germline V gene are SGHTA and FQGNSA. The CDR3 covers 15 residues. The CDR3 loop reads CASSLGRGDNQPQHF. Written as DNA, the CDR3 is TGTGCCAGCAGCTTAGGTCGGGGAGATAATCAGCCCCAGCATTTT.

This clone was recorded once. The DNA of the CDR3 is TGTGCCACCAGCAGAGATCTACAGGGATTGCATGAGCAGTTCTTC. It translates to CATSRDLQGLHEQFF. The chain joins TRBV15 to TRBJ2-1; the D gene is possibly TRBD1 (6 bases). Germline V gene lookup returns CDR1 LNHNV and CDR2 YYDKDF (reference sequence). The CDR3 totals 15 residues. V lost 0 bases and J 8 bases, leaving 14 bases between the germline ends.

This clone was seen more than once but under ten times. The V and J genes are TRBV7-2 and TRBJ2-1, with TRBD2 matching over 12 bases. Per the germline V gene, CDR1 is SGHTA and CDR2 is FQGNSA. This CDR3 is 15 amino acids long. V dropped 8 bases and J dropped 10; count of bases not matched to a gene: 12. The CDR3 is CASGLAGGPAGEQFF. The CDR3 DNA reads TGTGCCAGCGGCCTAGCGGGGGGGCCCGCGGGGGAGCAGTTCTTC.

This clone came up a few times. Other DNA sequences in this sample translate to the same CDR3. The rearrangement uses TRBV3-1 (or the pseudogene TRBV3-2) and TRBJ1-1; maybe TRBD1 (5 bases). Per germline, CDR1 LGHDT and CDR2 YNNKEL (reference sequence). V lost 2 bases to trimming and J lost 1 base, with 5 bases between them. This CDR3 has 13 amino acids. CDR3 amino acids: CASSQTGNTEAFF. In nucleotides, the CDR3 is TGTGCCAGCAGCCAAACAGGGAACACTGAAGCTTTCTTT.

This clone was detected only a few times. The chain carries TRBV29-1 and TRBJ2-7; 8 nucleotides agree with TRBD1. The germline V gene encodes CDR1 SQVTM and CDR2 ANQGSEA. The CDR3 sequence is 14 residues long. With 6 bases clipped from V and 2 bases from J, the junction kept 9 bases outside the gene matches. The chain's CDR3 is CSVSNRDRTYEQYF. The CDR3 DNA is TGCAGCGTGAGTAACCGGGACAGGACCTACGAGCAGTACTTC.

This chain links TRBV7-9 with TRBJ2-6; D is unresolved. The germline V gene encodes CDR1 SEHNR and CDR2 FQNEAQ (reference sequence). This CDR3 comprises 15 residues. The V end was cut by 4 bases, the J end by 2 bases, with 9 bases between. The CDR3 reads CASSSGPTGANVLTF. For the CDR3, the DNA is TGTGCCAGCAGCTCTGGGCCCACTGGGGCCAACGTCCTGACTTTC.

The chain links TRBV18 to TRBJ2-3; TRBD1 aligns across 9 bases. CDR1 and CDR2 (germline): KGHSH, LQKENI. The CDR3 sequence is 17 residues long. V gave up 3 bases and J gave up 2 bases; unmatched junction bases: 9. Here the CDR3 reads CASSPLGTGSPTDTQYF. The CDR3 bases are TGTGCCAGCTCACCGCTCGGGACAGGGTCCCCCACAGATACGCAGTATTTT.